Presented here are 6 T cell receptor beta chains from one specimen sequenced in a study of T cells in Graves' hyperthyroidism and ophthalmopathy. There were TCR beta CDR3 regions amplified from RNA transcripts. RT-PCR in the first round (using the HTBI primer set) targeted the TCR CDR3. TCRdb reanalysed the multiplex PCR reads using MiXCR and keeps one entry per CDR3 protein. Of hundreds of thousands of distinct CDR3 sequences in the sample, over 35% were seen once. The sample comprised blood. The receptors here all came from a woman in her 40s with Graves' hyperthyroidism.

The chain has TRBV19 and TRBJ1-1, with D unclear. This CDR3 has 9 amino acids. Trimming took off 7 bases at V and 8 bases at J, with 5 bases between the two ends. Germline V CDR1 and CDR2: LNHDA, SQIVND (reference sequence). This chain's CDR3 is CASNAEAFF. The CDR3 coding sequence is TGTGCCAGTAACGCCGAAGCTTTCTTT. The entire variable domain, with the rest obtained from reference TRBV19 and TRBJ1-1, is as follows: DGGITQSPKYLFRKEGQNVTLSCEQNLNHDAMYWYRQDPGQGLRLIYYSQIVNDFQKGDIAEGYSVSREKKESFPLTVTSAQKNPTAFYLCASNAEAFFGQGTRLTVV.

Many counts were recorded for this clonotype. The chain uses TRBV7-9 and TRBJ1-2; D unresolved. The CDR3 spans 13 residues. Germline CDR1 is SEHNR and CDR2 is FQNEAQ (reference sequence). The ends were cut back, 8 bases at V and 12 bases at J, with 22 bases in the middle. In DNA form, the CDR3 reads TGTGCCAGCGGCTCCAGCCCCAGCTCGGGAGACACCTTC. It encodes CASGSSPSSGDTF.

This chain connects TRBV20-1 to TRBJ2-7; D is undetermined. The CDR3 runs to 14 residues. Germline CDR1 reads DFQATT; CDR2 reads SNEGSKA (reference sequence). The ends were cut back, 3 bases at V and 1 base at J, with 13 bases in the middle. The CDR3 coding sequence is TGCAGTGCTAGGGCCGTAAGTTCTTCCTACGAGCAGTACTTC. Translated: CSARAVSSSYEQYF.

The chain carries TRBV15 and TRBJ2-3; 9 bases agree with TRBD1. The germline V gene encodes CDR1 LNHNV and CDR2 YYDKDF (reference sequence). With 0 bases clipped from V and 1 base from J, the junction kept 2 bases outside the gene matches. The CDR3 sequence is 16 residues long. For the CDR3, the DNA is TGTGCCACCAGCAGAGAGGACAGGGGTGGCACAGATACGCAGTATTTT. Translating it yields CATSREDRGGTDTQYF.

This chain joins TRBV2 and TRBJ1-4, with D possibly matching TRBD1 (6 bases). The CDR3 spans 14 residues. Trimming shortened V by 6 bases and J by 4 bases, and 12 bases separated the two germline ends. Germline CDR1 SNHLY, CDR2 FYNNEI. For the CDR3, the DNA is TGTGCCAGCAGCTCAGACAGGATTAATGAAAAACTGTTTTTT. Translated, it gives CASSSDRINEKLFF.

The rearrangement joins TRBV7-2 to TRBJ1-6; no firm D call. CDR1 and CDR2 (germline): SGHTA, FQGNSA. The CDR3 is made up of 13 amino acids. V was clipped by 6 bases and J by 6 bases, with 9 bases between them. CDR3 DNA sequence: TGTGCCAGCAGGGGAATAAGTAATTCACCCCTCCACTTT. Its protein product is CASRGISNSPLHF.